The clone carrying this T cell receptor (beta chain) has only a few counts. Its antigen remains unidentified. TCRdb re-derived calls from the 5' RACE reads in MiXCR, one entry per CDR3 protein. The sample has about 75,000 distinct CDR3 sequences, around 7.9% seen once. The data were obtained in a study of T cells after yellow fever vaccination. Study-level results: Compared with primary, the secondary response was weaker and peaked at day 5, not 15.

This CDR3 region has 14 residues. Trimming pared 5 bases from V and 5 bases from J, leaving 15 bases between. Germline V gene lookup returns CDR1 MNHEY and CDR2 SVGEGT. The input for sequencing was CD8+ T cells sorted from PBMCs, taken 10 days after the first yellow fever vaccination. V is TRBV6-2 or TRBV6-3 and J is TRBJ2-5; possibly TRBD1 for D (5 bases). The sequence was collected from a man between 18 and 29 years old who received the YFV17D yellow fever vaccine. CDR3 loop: CASSRLQGIETQYF. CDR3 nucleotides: TGTGCCAGCAGTAGACTTCAGGGTATCGAGACCCAGTACTTC.